The TCR beta chain under discussion was sequenced for a study of T-cell reconstitution after alpha-beta-depleted transplantation in children. TCRbeta library construction was performed incorporating unique molecular identifiers. One entry per CDR3 protein results from TCRdb running MiXCR on the PCR reads. Here the sample spans about 980,000 distinct CDR3 sequences, under 30% being singletons. V dropped 7 bases and J dropped 4 bases, with 19 bases sitting between them. The CDR3 sequence is 15 residues long. A note on this clonotype: Its antigen remains unknown.

Findings and caveats of the study: Reportedly, roughly two months post-transplant, alpha-beta T cells arose from several hundred expanded graft clones. Hyperexpanded clones declined; after one year, newly produced T cells mostly supplied diversity.

V gene TRBV12-3 or TRBV12-4 combines with J gene TRBJ2-5; possible D gene TRBD1, 6 bases. Here the sequenced sample was PBMCs, mostly from graft donor cells, taken 360 days after TCRalphabeta/CD19-depleted stem cell transplant. The receptor was derived from a boy younger than two who had a stem cell transplant for SCID, so the T cells may come from the graft donor. CDR3 loop: CASTTGILPGETQYF. CDR3 bases: TGTGCCAGCACTACAGGGATCCTCCCGGGAGAGACCCAGTACTTC.